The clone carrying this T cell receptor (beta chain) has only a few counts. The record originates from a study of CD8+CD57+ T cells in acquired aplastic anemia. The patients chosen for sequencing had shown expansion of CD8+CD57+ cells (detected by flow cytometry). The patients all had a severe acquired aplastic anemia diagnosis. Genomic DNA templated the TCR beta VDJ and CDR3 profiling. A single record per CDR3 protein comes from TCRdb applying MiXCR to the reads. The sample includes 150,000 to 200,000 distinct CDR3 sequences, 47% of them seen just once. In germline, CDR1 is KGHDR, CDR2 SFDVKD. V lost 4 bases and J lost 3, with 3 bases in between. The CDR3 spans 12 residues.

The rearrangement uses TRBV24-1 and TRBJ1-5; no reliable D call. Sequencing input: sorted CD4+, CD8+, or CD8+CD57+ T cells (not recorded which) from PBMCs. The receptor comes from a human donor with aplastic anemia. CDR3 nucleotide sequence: TGTGCCACCAGTGACAACAATCAGCCCCAGCATTTT. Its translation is CATSDNNQPQHF.